This T cell receptor beta chain was found in a study of T cell clones after liver transplantation (dated by TCRdb to the late 2010s). About the full investigation: The samples were obtained from ITN030ST, a randomized trial that attempted immunosuppression withdrawal within 2 years after liver transplantation. After a pre-transplant mixed lymphocyte reaction, TCRbeta sequencing was used to pinpoint donor-reactive T cell clones, which were subsequently tracked in post-transplant blood. Third party-reactive TCRbeta sequences were also identified from pre-transplant MLRs to serve as an antigen-independent comparator for donor-reactive sequences. Three of the eight recipients were HCV-positive; the others were transplanted for non-autoimmune, non-viral indications. Until randomization at 12-24 months post-transplant, subjects were given standard immunosuppression, with no induction therapy. Tolerance was defined as complete withdrawal of immunosuppression for at least one year without a rise in liver enzymes beyond twice the upper limit of normal. Blood samples were taken pre-transplant, pre-randomization before withdrawal, and post-randomization after full withdrawal or failed withdrawal. The study cohort included 8 liver transplant recipients, of whom 3 were classified as tolerant and 5 as non-tolerant.

On the study overall, not on this receptor specifically: Since no allograft tissue specimens were available, donor-reactive T cells may have migrated into the graft instead of being deleted. Because of small, heterogeneous patient numbers and non-standardized post-transplant time points, the conclusions were only preliminary. After accounting for repertoire turnover, donor-reactive detection was significantly reduced in 7 of 8 subjects for CD4 and 8 of 8 for CD8. Donor-reactive sequences declined more than third party-reactive ones, suggesting partial antigen-specific deletion unrelated to withdrawal success. Low numbers of available donor cells limited the measurable donor-reactive repertoire in two subjects. A significant post-transplant decrease in circulating donor-reactive CD4 TCRbeta sequences was observed in 5 of 8 subjects, irrespective of tolerance or HCV status.

Frozen genomic DNA underwent high-throughput TCRbeta CDR3 sequencing by immunoSEQ, including PCR amplification, mapping, bias correction and internal controls. In the original analysis: Only productive rearrangements were retained, and each unique TCRbeta sequence was defined by its CDR3 nucleotide sequence together with its V and J gene. For a sequence to be called donor-reactive, it needed a frequency of at least 0.01% and at least 5-fold expansion in CFSE-low cells compared with unstimulated pre-transplant cells. Minimum frequency thresholds were set for each subject based on the unstimulated sample with the lowest template count, ensuring at least 90% detection power. Jensen-Shannon divergence between the top 1000 TCRbeta sequences after and before transplant was used to measure repertoire turnover. Two-sided Fisher's exact tests were used to test for changes in how often donor-reactive sequences were detected. TCRdb provides this immuneACCESS table in a form limited to in-frame rearrangements. Some clones are lacking; in checked studies, under half of them reflect an unresolved V gene, and why the rest are absent is not known. Clone size and V and J calls were adopted from that table, with D and trimming inferred from the DNA. The sample yields 15,000 to 20,000 clones; more than 75% were counted once. Approximately 35% of the sample belongs to the ten largest clones.

Thawed unstimulated PBMCs were stained for CD3, CD4 and CD8 and FACS-sorted into CD3+CD4+ and CD3+CD8+ populations. Randomization to immunosuppression withdrawal applied to every one of the 8 studied subjects. The Qiagen DNeasy Blood and Tissue Kit was used for genomic DNA isolation. Deletion took 6 bases off V and 1 base off J, with a span of 8 bases between the germline ends. Including cysteine and phenylalanine, the CDR3 has 13 amino acids. The CDR3 DNA has 39 bases and is translated from base 1. CDR1 MNHEY and CDR2 SVGAGI were looked up in the germline V gene. A word on this clone: This receptor's antigen is unknown. No quality values exist for individual bases; no much larger clone is one base distant.

The TCR originated in a human patient who received a liver transplant. Some T cells may be donor cells from the graft after a transplant. The material sequenced was CD8+ T cells from blood, taken 48 to 50 months after liver transplant. The rearranged chain carries TRBV6-5 and TRBJ2-3; matching of 5 bases hints at TRBD2 as the D gene. The CDR3 region has the sequence CASSDGGTDTQYF. The DNA sequence follows: TGTGCCAGCAGCGACGGGGGCACAGATACGCAGTATTTT.